Each of the 20 T cell receptor beta chains below was sequenced from the same sample in a study of memory CD4+ T cells and cytomegalovirus serostatus (dated by TCRdb to the late 2010s). A FACSAria II was used to sort memory CD4+ T cells, defined as single viable CD3+CD4+CD8-CD45RO+ cells. Library preparation used the immunoSEQ multiplex PCR assay. TCRdb took this table from immuneACCESS and kept in-frame rearrangements with V and J called. Such tables lack part of the clones; where checked against another copy, unresolved V genes explain under half of the gap, and the rest is unexplained. The sample table contains 55,000 to 65,000 clones; only one count was recorded for 81% of them. The ten largest account for 1% to 1.2% of the sample. Sequencing was done on a sample of memory CD4+ T cells from blood. These receptors all stem from an adult in good health and CMV-seronegative.

J is TRBJ1-2 and V is TRBV5-6; D may be TRBD1 (5 bases). Per the germline V gene, CDR1 is SGHDT and CDR2 is YYEEEE. V shed 0 bases and J shed 5 bases, with 17 bases lying between them. The CDR3 runs 16 residues. CDR3 region: CASSLAPGRGEYGYTF. The DNA of the CDR3 is TGTGCCAGCAGCTTGGCTCCGGGGCGGGGGGAGTATGGCTACACCTTC.

The rearrangement joins TRBV7-9 to TRBJ2-7, with TRBD1 as a possible D gene (5 bases). Germline assignment: CDR1 SEHNR and CDR2 FQNEAQ (reference sequence). Trimming left V 5 bases short and J 2 bases short, with 10 bases between. This CDR3 has 13 amino acids. The CDR3 protein is CASSPGQTYEQYF. The CDR3 nucleotides are TGTGCCAGCAGCCCCGGACAAACCTACGAGCAGTACTTC.

As concerns this clone: Its ends do not fully match the called genes, so a read error is possible. This chain uses TRBV15 with TRBJ1-5, with a weak D call TRBD1 (6 bases). The CDR3 sequence is 13 residues long. Germline lookup yields CDR1 LNHNV and CDR2 YYDKDF (reference sequence). The CDR3 bases are TGTGCCACCAGCGATCACAGGGTTCAGGCCCAGCATTTT. Translated: CATSDHRVQAQHF.

This clone has more than one count but fewer than ten. V usage is TRBV7-9 and J usage is TRBJ1-5, with TRBD1 matching over 8 bases. With V trimmed by 5 bases and J by 3 bases, 6 bases remained unmatched. Germline V gene data show CDR1 as SEHNR and CDR2 as FQNEAQ (reference sequence). The length of the CDR3 is 15 residues. The CDR3 region is CASSQGQGNNQPQHF. CDR3 DNA: TGTGCCAGCAGCCAAGGACAGGGTAACAATCAGCCCCAGCATTTT.

The J gene is TRBJ1-4, the V gene TRBV6-1; 7 bases are a match to TRBD1. CDR3 length: 15 residues. With 6 bases clipped from V and 8 bases from J, the junction kept 12 bases outside the gene matches. Germline V CDR1 and CDR2: MNHNS, SASEGT. The CDR3 is CASRDFDRDKEKLFF. CDR3 DNA: TGTGCCAGCAGGGACTTTGACAGGGATAAAGAAAAACTGTTTTTT.

The chain is built from TRBV5-1 and TRBJ2-5; no firm D call. Germline CDR1 reads SGHRS; CDR2 reads YFSETQ. The ends were cut back, 5 bases at V and 2 bases at J, with 4 bases in the middle. This CDR3 comprises 11 residues. The CDR3 loop reads CASRYQETQYF. The CDR3 nucleotides read TGCGCCAGCAGGTATCAAGAGACCCAGTACTTC.

The chain employs TRBV18 and TRBJ2-6; TRBD1 is a possible D gene (6 bases). This CDR3 contains 19 residues. CDR1 is KGHSH and CDR2 is LQKENI in the germline V gene. V was clipped by 6 bases and J by 0 bases, with 21 bases between them. This CDR3 is CASSPAPRTASSGANVLTF. CDR3 nucleotide sequence: TGTGCCAGCTCGCCGGCTCCCCGGACAGCCAGCTCTGGGGCCAACGTCCTGACTTTC.

Points on this clone: Other DNA sequences within the sample encode an identical CDR3. CDR3 DNA sequence: TGTGCCAGCAGCCTCCGGGAAAAACTGTTTTTT. This sequence encodes CASSLREKLFF. V is TRBV28 and J is TRBJ1-4, with D unclear. CDR3 length equals 11 residues. V lost 6 bases and J lost 8, with 7 bases in between. Looked up from germline, CDR1 is MDHEN and CDR2 is SYDVKM.

The chain links TRBV7-9 to TRBJ2-5; D is possibly TRBD2 (5 bases). This CDR3 spans 14 amino acids. Germline V gene lookup returns CDR1 SEHNR and CDR2 FQNEAQ (reference sequence). Between the trimmed V and J ends, which lost 0 bases and 7 bases, there was a span of 12 bases. DNA of the CDR3: TGTGCCAGCAGCTTAGCAAGGGAGTCAGGGACCCAGTACTTC. Its protein is CASSLARESGTQYF.

The rearrangement uses TRBV4-2 and TRBJ2-7; D may be TRBD2 (5 bases). Germline CDR1 and CDR2: LGHNA and YNFKEQ. The CDR3 covers 13 residues. Trimming left V 4 bases short and J 5 bases short, with 12 bases between. CDR3 residues: CASSLTPSHEQYF. The CDR3 DNA sequence: TGTGCCAGCAGCCTGACCCCTAGCCACGAGCAGTACTTC.

The count of this clone is one. The rearrangement links TRBV25-1 to TRBJ2-3, with 9 bases lining up with TRBD1. This CDR3 is 15 amino acids long. The germline CDR1 and CDR2 sequences are MGHDK and SYGVNS. With 4 bases clipped from V and 5 bases from J, the junction kept 7 bases outside the gene matches. CDR3 loop: CASSGGTGTGDTQYF. The CDR3 nucleotides read TGTGCCAGCAGTGGGGGGACAGGGACGGGAGATACGCAGTATTTT.

This clone was picked up one time. CDR3 sequence reads: CASSPKSLNTEAFF. The CDR3 DNA is TGTGCCAGCTCACCAAAGAGCCTGAACACTGAAGCTTTCTTT. The rearrangement joins TRBV18 to TRBJ1-1; unclear D gene. V was clipped by 2 bases and J by 0 bases, with 7 bases between them. The CDR3 runs 14 residues. The germline CDR1 and CDR2 sequences are KGHSH and LQKENI.

This chain connects TRBV6-1 to TRBJ1-1; D not resolved. The V and J ends lost 5 bases and 0 bases respectively, with 10 bases between them. CDR1 and CDR2 (germline): MNHNS, SASEGT. The CDR3 has 14 residues. CDR3 loop: CASSPRAMNTEAFF. As DNA, the CDR3 is TGTGCCAGCAGTCCTCGGGCTATGAACACTGAAGCTTTCTTT.

This CDR3 is CASSVQGAGLFGYTF. The CDR3 DNA reads TGTGCCAGCAGTGTACAGGGGGCAGGCCTATTTGGCTACACCTTC. J is TRBJ1-2 and V is TRBV2; 9 nucleotides agree with TRBD1. Trimming removed 4 bases from V and 7 bases from J; junction bases left unmatched: 10. Germline CDR1 SNHLY, CDR2 FYNNEI. The CDR3 is made up of 15 amino acids.

J is TRBJ2-7 and V is TRBV5-4, with D possibly being TRBD2 (6 bases). Trimming removed 3 bases at V and 0 bases at J, with 10 bases between. The CDR3 contains 14 residues. In germline, CDR1 is SGHNT, CDR2 YYREEE (reference sequence). This CDR3 is CASSSQAGSYEQYF. The CDR3 coding sequence is TGTGCCAGCAGCTCTCAAGCGGGCTCCTACGAGCAGTACTTC.

The genes are TRBV5-1 and TRBJ2-7; TRBD2 is a possible D gene (6 bases). The V gene lost 0 bases and the J gene lost 4 bases, with 23 bases spanning the gap. Germline V lookup: CDR1 SGHRS, CDR2 YFSETQ. This CDR3 has 18 residues. This chain's CDR3 is CASSLGQILAVGLYEQYF. Here the CDR3 DNA reads TGCGCCAGCAGCTTGGGACAGATACTAGCTGTGGGCCTTTACGAGCAGTACTTC.

The chain uses TRBV5-1 and TRBJ1-2; 10 bases are shared with TRBD1. With V trimmed by 0 bases and J by 8 bases, 10 bases remained unmatched. Germline V gene data show CDR1 as SGHRS and CDR2 as YFSETQ. The length of the CDR3 is 16 residues. The CDR3 region has the DNA TGCGCCAGCAGCTTGGGGGACAGGGGTCTCAGGGACGGCTACACCTTC. The encoded protein is CASSLGDRGLRDGYTF. The full variable domain, its missing parts supplied by reference TRBV5-1 and TRBJ1-2, is KAGVTQTPRYLIKTRGQQVTLSCSPISGHRSVSWYQQTPGQGLQFLFEYFSETQRNKGNFPGRFSGRQFSNSRSEMNVSTLELGDSALYLCASSLGDRGLRDGYTFGSGTRLTVV.

The V call is TRBV7-2, the J call TRBJ2-1; 7 bases fit TRBD1. The CDR3 has 16 residues. J was trimmed by 4 bases and V by 1 base; bases with no gene match: 7. Germline-derived CDR1 and CDR2 are SGHTA and FQGNSA. In DNA form, the CDR3 reads TGTGCCAGCAGCTTAGTTGAGGGGGCGCCATACAATGAGCAGTTCTTC. Protein sequence: CASSLVEGAPYNEQFF. Full variable domain (missing parts from reference TRBV7-2 and TRBJ2-1): GAGVSQSPSNKVTEKGKDVELRCDPISGHTALYWYRQSLGQGLEFLIYFQGNSAPDKSGLPSDRFSAERTGGSVSTLTIQRTQQEDSAVYLCASSLVEGAPYNEQFFGPGTRLTVL.

The chain employs TRBV27 and TRBJ1-5, with TRBD1 matching over 7 bases. This CDR3 comprises 14 residues. Trimming took 5 bases from V and 3 from J; bases not matched to a gene: 4. Germline CDR1 and CDR2: MNHEY and SMNVEV (reference sequence). CDR3 residues: CASSRQGSNQPQHF. In DNA form, the CDR3 reads TGTGCCAGCAGTAGACAGGGATCCAATCAGCCCCAGCATTTT.

This clone was found once. V and J are TRBV11-2 and TRBJ1-1, with D perhaps matching TRBD1 (6 bases). The CDR3 length is 17 residues. The V end lost 1 base, the J end lost 0 bases, and 15 bases lay between the germline ends. Germline V lookup: CDR1 SGHAT, CDR2 FQNNGV. The CDR3 sequence is CASSLVRGRRLNTEAFF. The CDR3 DNA reads TGTGCCAGCAGCTTAGTCCGGGGGCGAAGGCTGAACACTGAAGCTTTCTTT.